This entry lists 17 T cell receptor beta chains sequenced from one sample in a study of PD-1 blockade in classical Hodgkin lymphoma. This table comes from immunoSEQ multiplex PCR, and its TCRdb copy is limited to in-frame clones, with some not included. This sample has about 66,000 clones, with 70% to 75% found just once. Every patient relapsed after autologous stem cell transplantation, and brentuximab vedotin exposure varied. The input for sequencing was peripheral blood mononuclear cells (PBMCs), taken before the second cycle of nivolumab. The receptors come from a human donor with classical Hodgkin lymphoma.

This clone was picked up many times. The rearrangement uses TRBV7-3 and TRBJ1-1; D is possibly TRBD1 (5 bases). This CDR3 has 13 residues. Trimming cost V 5 bases and J 0 bases, with 7 bases left between them. Germline CDR1 reads SGHTA; CDR2 reads FQGTGA. This chain's CDR3 is CASSPTVNTEAFF. CDR3 DNA: TGTGCCAGCAGCCCGACAGTGAACACTGAAGCTTTCTTT. The full variable domain, in which reference TRBV7-3 and TRBJ1-1 provide the parts outside the CDR3, is GAGVSQTPSNKVTEKGKYVELRCDPISGHTALYWYRQSLGQGPEFLIYFQGTGAADDSGLPNDRFFAVRPEGSVSTLKIQRTERGDSAVYLCASSPTVNTEAFFGQGTRLTVV.

The chain has TRBV10-3 and TRBJ2-7, with 8 positions matching TRBD2. The CDR3 covers 13 residues. Trimming removed 5 bases from V and 7 bases from J; junction bases left unmatched: 7. Germline V CDR1 and CDR2: ENHRY, SYGVKD. CDR3 nucleotide sequence: TGTGCCATCAGTCAAGCGGGGGATGGGGAGCAGTACTTC. Translating it yields CAISQAGDGEQYF.

V and J are TRBV5-4 and TRBJ2-3, with D hard to call. V was shortened by 0 bases and J by 6 bases, with 2 bases between the two germline ends. The germline CDR1 and CDR2 sequences are SGHNT and YYREEE (reference sequence). This CDR3 spans 11 amino acids. The CDR3 loop reads CASSLGDTQYF. The CDR3 region has the DNA TGTGCCAGCAGCTTGGGGGATACGCAGTATTTT. Looking up the rest from reference TRBV5-4 and TRBJ2-3 gives the full variable domain: ETGVTQSPTHLIKTRGQQVTLRCSSQSGHNTVSWYQQALGQGPQFIFQYYREEENGRGNFPPRFSGLQFPNYSSELNVNALELDDSALYLCASSLGDTQYFGPGTRLTVL.

This clone was seen once. The same CDR3 is also encoded by other DNA sequences in this sample. V usage is TRBV29-1 and J usage is TRBJ1-1; 9 bases align to TRBD1. V lost 7 bases and J lost 0; bases outside the gene matches: 3. CDR3 length: 13 amino acids. Germline V gene lookup returns CDR1 SQVTM and CDR2 ANQGSEA. This CDR3 reads CSAGQGLNTEAFF. CDR3 DNA: TGCAGCGCCGGACAGGGGTTGAACACTGAAGCTTTCTTT.

This chain links TRBV28 with TRBJ1-5; 8 nucleotides align to TRBD1. Germline assignment: CDR1 MDHEN and CDR2 SYDVKM. This CDR3 is 14 amino acids long. V was clipped by 5 bases and J by 7 bases; unmatched bases: 7. CDR3 residues: CASSPGQGGQPQHF. The DNA for the CDR3 is TGTGCCAGCAGTCCCGGACAGGGAGGACAGCCCCAGCATTTT.

V and J are TRBV10-3 and TRBJ2-2; D might be TRBD2 (5 bases). Trimming left V 5 bases short and J 4 bases short, with 14 bases between. The CDR3 runs to 15 residues. Germline CDR1 is ENHRY and CDR2 is SYGVKD. CDR3 region: CAISPSSGGTGELFF. The CDR3 nucleotides are TGTGCCATCAGTCCCTCCAGCGGTGGCACCGGGGAGCTGTTTTTT.

The V gene is TRBV28, the J gene TRBJ2-7; 9 bases are a match to TRBD1. V dropped 6 bases and J dropped 2; count of bases not matched to a gene: 11. Per germline, CDR1 MDHEN and CDR2 SYDVKM. The CDR3 is 16 amino acids. CDR3 nucleotide sequence: TGTGCCAGCAGCCCGAACACGGGACAGGGTGCCTACGAGCAGTACTTC. Translation gives CASSPNTGQGAYEQYF. Variable domain in full (rest from reference TRBV28 and TRBJ2-7): DVKVTQSSRYLVKRTGEKVFLECVQDMDHENMFWYRQDPGLGLRLIYFSYDVKMKEKGDIPEGYSVSREKKERFSLILESASTNQTSMYLCASSPNTGQGAYEQYFGPGTRLTVT.

The gene calls are TRBV6-4 and TRBJ2-7; 8 bases line up with TRBD2. Germline V gene sequence: CDR1 MRHNA, CDR2 SNTAGT. Germline trimming cut 6 bases from V and 0 bases from J; bases unmatched to any gene: 13. This CDR3 region has 17 residues. The CDR3 DNA follows: TGTGCCAGCAGCCAATCGGGCCTACTAGCGGACTCCTACGAGCAGTACTTC. This translates into CASSQSGLLADSYEQYF.

CDR3: CASSLSGDSGNTIYF. The CDR3 coding sequence is TGTGCCAGCAGTTTATCAGGGGACTCTGGAAACACCATATATTTT. The chain is built from TRBV27 and TRBJ1-3, with D perhaps matching TRBD1 (5 bases). The CDR3 totals 15 residues. Trimming removed 0 bases at V and 0 bases at J, with 6 bases between. The germline CDR1 and CDR2 sequences are MNHEY and SMNVEV (reference sequence).

The chain is built from TRBV21-1 and TRBJ2-3; TRBD1 reflects the table's D call only, with no check against the DNA. TRBV21-1 is flagged as a pseudogene. This CDR3 has 14 residues. The CDR3 region is CASSRTRTTDTQYF. CDR3 bases: TGTGCCAGCAGCCGTACTCGGACAACAGATACGCAGTATTTT.

The V gene is TRBV28, the J gene TRBJ1-2; 9 nucleotides match TRBD1. This CDR3 has 14 amino acids. CDR1 and CDR2 (germline): MDHEN, SYDVKM. Trimming at V came to 5 bases and at J to 5 bases, leaving 6 bases not matched to a gene. In DNA form, the CDR3 reads TGTGCCAGCAGTCCGGGACAGGGAGTTTATGGCTACACCTTC. Its protein product is CASSPGQGVYGYTF.

V gene TRBV5-1 combines with J gene TRBJ2-7; 9 bases fit TRBD1. The CDR3 spans 15 residues. V was pared by 0 bases and J by 7 bases, with 8 bases of the junction left unmatched. Germline V gene lookup returns CDR1 SGHRS and CDR2 YFSETQ. Here the CDR3 DNA reads TGCGCCAGCAGCTTGGAACAGGGGGCGTTGGGGGAGCAGTACTTC. The encoded protein is CASSLEQGALGEQYF.

V usage is TRBV7-3 and J usage is TRBJ2-1; the match to TRBD1 covers 9 bases. The junction had 10 bases not matched to a gene; V was cut back by 4 bases and J by 3 bases. Germline loops: CDR1 SGHTA, CDR2 FQGTGA. This CDR3 has 17 amino acids. The CDR3 DNA reads as TGTGCCAGCAGCTCCACGGGACAGGGAAAGGGCTACAATGAGCAGTTCTTC. It yields the protein CASSSTGQGKGYNEQFF.

This clone was picked up one time. The chain joins TRBV14 to TRBJ2-1; D uncertain. Germline loops: CDR1 SGHDN, CDR2 FVKESK. CDR3 length: 15 amino acids. V was pared by 3 bases and J by 9 bases, with 18 bases between. The CDR3 region has the DNA TGTGCCAGCAGCCAGGTTGTGAGCTCCTTGGCTGAGCAGTTCTTC. Its translation is CASSQVVSSLAEQFF. Full variable domain (missing parts from reference TRBV14 and TRBJ2-1): EAGVTQFPSHSVIEKGQTVTLRCDPISGHDNLYWYRRVMGKEIKFLLHFVKESKQDESGMPNNRFLAERTGGTYSTLKVQPAELEDSGVYFCASSQVVSSLAEQFFGPGTRLTVL.

The sample holds a few counts of this clone. The chain couples TRBV19 to TRBJ1-5, with D possibly TRBD1 on 5 matching bases. The CDR3 runs to 15 residues. The V end was cut by 3 bases, the J end by 6 bases, with 15 bases between. Germline loops: CDR1 LNHDA, CDR2 SQIVND (reference sequence). The CDR3 loop is CASSIGGSWSQPQHF. The CDR3 DNA is TGTGCCAGTAGTATTGGGGGGTCATGGAGTCAGCCCCAGCATTTT.

This clone has a handful of counts. This chain uses TRBV6-1 with TRBJ1-6; 11 bases are shared with TRBD1. The CDR3 is made up of 18 amino acids. CDR1 MNHNS and CDR2 SASEGT come from the germline V gene. Trimming removed 4 bases from V and 0 bases from J; junction bases left unmatched: 5. The CDR3 loop reads CASSGGQGVSSYNSPLHF. The CDR3 DNA sequence: TGTGCCAGCAGTGGGGGACAGGGGGTGAGCTCCTATAATTCACCCCTCCACTTT.

The rearrangement links TRBV19 to TRBJ2-2; D unclear. This CDR3 is built from 15 residues. Trimming removed 4 bases from V and 6 bases from J, with 15 bases in between. Germline values: CDR1 LNHDA, CDR2 SQIVND (reference sequence). The CDR3 nucleotides read TGTGCCAGTAGTAAGAGGACCCCAACGTCCGGGGAGCTGTTTTTT. The encoded protein is CASSKRTPTSGELFF.